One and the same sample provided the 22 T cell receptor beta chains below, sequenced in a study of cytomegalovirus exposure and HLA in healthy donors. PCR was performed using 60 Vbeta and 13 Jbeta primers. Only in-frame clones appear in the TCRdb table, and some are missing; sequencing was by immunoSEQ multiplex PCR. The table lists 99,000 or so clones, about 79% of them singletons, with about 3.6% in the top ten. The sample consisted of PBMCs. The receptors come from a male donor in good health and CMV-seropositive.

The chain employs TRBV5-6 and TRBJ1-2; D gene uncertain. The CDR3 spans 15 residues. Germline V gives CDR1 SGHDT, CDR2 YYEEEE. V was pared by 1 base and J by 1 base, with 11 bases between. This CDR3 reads CASSLIPVNNYGYTF. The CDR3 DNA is TGTGCCAGCAGCTTGATTCCGGTCAATAACTATGGCTACACCTTC.

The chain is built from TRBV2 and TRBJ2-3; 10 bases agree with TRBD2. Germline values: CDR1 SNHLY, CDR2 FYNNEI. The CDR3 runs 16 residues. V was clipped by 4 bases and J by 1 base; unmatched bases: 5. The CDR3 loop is CASSVTSGERTDTQYF. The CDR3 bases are TGTGCCAGCAGTGTCACTAGCGGGGAGCGCACAGATACGCAGTATTTT.

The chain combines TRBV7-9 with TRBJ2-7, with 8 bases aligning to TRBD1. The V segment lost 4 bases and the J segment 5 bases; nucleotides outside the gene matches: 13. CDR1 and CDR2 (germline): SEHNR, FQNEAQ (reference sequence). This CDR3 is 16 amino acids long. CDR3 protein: CASSSPQGQAGDEQYF. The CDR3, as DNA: TGTGCCAGCAGCTCGCCCCAGGGACAGGCTGGCGACGAGCAGTACTTC. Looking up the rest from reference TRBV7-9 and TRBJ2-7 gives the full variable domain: DTGVSQNPRHKITKRGQNVTFRCDPISEHNRLYWYRQTLGQGPEFLTYFQNEAQLEKSRLLSDRFSAERPKGSFSTLEIQRTEQGDSAMYLCASSSPQGQAGDEQYFGPGTRLTVT.

The CDR3: CASSLVAGSDQPQHF. In DNA, the CDR3 is TGCGCCAGCAGCTTGGTCGCAGGGTCCGATCAGCCCCAGCATTTT. The rearrangement links TRBV5-1 to TRBJ1-5; perhaps TRBD1 as D (5 bases). Germline assignment: CDR1 SGHRS and CDR2 YFSETQ. V dropped 0 bases and J dropped 5 bases, with 12 bases sitting between them. The CDR3 is 15 residues long.

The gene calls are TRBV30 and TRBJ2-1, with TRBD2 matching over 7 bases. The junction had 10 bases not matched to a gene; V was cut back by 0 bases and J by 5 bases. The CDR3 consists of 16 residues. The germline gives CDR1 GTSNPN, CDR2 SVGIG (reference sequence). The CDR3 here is CAWSVLGGVGNNEQFF. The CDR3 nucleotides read TGTGCCTGGAGTGTACTGGGGGGGGTGGGAAACAATGAGCAGTTCTTC.

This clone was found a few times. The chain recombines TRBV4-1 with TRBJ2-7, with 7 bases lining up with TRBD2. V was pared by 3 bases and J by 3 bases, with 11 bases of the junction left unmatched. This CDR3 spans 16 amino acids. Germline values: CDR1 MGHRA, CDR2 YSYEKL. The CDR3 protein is CASSHDPGLQYYEQYF. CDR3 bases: TGCGCCAGCAGCCATGACCCGGGACTACAATACTACGAGCAGTACTTC.

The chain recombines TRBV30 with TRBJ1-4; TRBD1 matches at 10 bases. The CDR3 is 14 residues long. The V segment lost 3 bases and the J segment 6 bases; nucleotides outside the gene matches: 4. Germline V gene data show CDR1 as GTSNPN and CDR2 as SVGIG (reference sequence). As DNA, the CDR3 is TGTGCCTGGAGCCCGGGACAGGGGTATGAAAAACTGTTTTTT. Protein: CAWSPGQGYEKLFF.

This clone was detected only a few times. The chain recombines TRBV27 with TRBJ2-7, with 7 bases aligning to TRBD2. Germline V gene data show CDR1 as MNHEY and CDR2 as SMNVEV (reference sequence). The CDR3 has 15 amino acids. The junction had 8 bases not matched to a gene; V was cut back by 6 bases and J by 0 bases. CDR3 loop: CASRELGRGSYEQYF. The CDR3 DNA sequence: TGTGCCAGCAGAGAGTTGGGGAGGGGCTCCTACGAGCAGTACTTC.

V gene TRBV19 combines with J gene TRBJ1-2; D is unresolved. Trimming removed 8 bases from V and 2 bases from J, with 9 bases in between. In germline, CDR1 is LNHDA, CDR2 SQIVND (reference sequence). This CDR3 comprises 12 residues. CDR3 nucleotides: TGTGCCAGTGCCACCCGGAACTATGGCTACACCTTC. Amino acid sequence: CASATRNYGYTF.

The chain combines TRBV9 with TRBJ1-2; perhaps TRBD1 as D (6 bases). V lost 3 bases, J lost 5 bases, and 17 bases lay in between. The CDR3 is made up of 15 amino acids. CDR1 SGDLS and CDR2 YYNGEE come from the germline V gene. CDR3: CASSATDSRIYGYTF. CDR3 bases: TGTGCCAGCAGCGCGACGGACAGCCGGATTTATGGCTACACCTTC.

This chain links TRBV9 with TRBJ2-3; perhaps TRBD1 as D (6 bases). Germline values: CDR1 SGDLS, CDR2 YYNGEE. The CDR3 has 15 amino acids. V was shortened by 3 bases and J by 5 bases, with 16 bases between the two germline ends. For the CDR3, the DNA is TGTGCCAGCAGCGCGGGGACACCGCAGGTAGATACGCAGTATTTT. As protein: CASSAGTPQVDTQYF.

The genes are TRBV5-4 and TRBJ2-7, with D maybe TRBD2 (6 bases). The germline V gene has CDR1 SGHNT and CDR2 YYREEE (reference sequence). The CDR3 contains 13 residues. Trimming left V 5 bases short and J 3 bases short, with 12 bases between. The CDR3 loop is CASSRRESYEQYF. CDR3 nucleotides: TGTGCCAGCAGTCGTCGGGAGAGCTACGAGCAGTACTTC.

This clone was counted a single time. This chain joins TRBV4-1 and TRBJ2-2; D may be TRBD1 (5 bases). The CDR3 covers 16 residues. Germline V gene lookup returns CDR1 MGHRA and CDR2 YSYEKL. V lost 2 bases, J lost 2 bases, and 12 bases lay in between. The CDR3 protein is CASSQRPDSNTGELFF. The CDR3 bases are TGCGCCAGCAGCCAACGTCCCGACAGCAACACCGGGGAGCTGTTTTTT.

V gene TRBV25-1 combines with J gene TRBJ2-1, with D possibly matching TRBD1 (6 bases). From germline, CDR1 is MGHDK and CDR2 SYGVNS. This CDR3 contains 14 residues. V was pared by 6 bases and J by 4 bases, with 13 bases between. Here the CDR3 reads CASSRDTFYNEQFF. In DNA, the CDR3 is TGTGCCAGCAGCCGGGACACATTTTACAATGAGCAGTTCTTC.

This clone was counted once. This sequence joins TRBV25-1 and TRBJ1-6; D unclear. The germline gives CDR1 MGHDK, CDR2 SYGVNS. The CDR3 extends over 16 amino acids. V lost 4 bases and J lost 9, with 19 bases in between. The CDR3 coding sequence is TGTGCCAGCAGTGGTGGAGGGTTTGGAATTAGTTCACCCCTCCACTTT. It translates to CASSGGGFGISSPLHF.

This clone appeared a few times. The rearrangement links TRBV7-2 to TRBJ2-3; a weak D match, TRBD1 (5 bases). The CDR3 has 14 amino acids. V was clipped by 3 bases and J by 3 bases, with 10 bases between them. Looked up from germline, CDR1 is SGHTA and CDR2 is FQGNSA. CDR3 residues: CASSFSTATDTQYF. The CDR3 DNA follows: TGTGCCAGCAGCTTCTCGACAGCAACAGATACGCAGTATTTT. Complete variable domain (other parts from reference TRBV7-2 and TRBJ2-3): GAGVSQSPSNKVTEKGKDVELRCDPISGHTALYWYRQSLGQGLEFLIYFQGNSAPDKSGLPSDRFSAERTGGSVSTLTIQRTQQEDSAVYLCASSFSTATDTQYFGPGTRLTVL.

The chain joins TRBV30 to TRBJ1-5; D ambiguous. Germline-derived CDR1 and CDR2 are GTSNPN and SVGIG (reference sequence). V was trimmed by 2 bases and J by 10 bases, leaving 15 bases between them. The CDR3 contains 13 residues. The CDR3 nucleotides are TGTGCCTGGAGTAAAATGGGCAATTTTCCCCAGCATTTT. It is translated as CAWSKMGNFPQHF.

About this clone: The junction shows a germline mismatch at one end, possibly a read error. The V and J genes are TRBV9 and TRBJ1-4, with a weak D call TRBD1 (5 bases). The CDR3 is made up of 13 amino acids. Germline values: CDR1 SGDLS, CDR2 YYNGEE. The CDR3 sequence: CASSAGTNEKLFF. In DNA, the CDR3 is TGTGCCAGCAGCGCCGGGACTAACGAAAAACTGTTTTTT. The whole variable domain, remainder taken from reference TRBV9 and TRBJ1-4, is DSGVTQTPKHLITATGQRVTLRCSPRSGDLSVYWYQQSLDQGLQFLIQYYNGEERAKGNILERFSAQQFPDLHSELNLSSLELGDSALYFCASSAGTNEKLFFGSGTQLSVL.

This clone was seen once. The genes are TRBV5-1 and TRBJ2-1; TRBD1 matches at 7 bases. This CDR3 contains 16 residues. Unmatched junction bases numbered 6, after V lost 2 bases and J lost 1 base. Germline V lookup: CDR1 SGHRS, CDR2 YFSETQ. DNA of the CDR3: TGCGCCAGCAGCTTCACAGGGGAACTTTCCTACAATGAGCAGTTCTTC. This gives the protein CASSFTGELSYNEQFF.

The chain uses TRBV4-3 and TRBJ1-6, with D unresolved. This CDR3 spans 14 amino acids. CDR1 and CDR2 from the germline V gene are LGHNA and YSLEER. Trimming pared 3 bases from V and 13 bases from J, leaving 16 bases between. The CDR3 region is CASSHRTIRAPLHF. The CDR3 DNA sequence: TGCGCCAGCAGCCACCGGACTATTCGTGCCCCCCTCCACTTT.

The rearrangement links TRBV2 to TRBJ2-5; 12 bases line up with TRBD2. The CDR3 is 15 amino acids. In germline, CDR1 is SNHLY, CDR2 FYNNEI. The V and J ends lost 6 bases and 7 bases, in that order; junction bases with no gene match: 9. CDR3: CASSPRLAGAGTQYF. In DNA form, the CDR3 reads TGTGCCAGCAGCCCACGACTAGCGGGGGCGGGGACCCAGTACTTC.

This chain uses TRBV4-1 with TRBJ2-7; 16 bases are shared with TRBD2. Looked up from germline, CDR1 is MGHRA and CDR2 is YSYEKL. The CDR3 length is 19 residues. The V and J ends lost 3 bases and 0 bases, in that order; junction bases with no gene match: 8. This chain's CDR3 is CASSQPGTSGGVYSYEQYF. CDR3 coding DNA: TGCGCCAGCAGCCAGCCCGGGACTAGCGGGGGGGTATACTCCTACGAGCAGTACTTC.